This T cell receptor (beta chain) is from a study of cytomegalovirus exposure and HLA in healthy donors. V was pared by 6 bases and J by 9 bases, with 9 bases between. The CDR3 has 12 amino acids. Germline loops: CDR1 LNHDA, CDR2 SQIVND (reference sequence). A multiplex PCR was run with 60 Vbeta primers and 13 Jbeta primers. Produced via immunoSEQ multiplex PCR; TCRdb's table is partial and in-frame only. This sample has 100,000 to 150,000 clones, with less than 90% found just once. Sequenced material: PBMCs. This sequence joins TRBV19 and TRBJ1-6; tentatively, D is TRBD1 (5 bases). This clonotype was sampled from a man between 18 and 35 years old in good health and CMV-seropositive. CDR3 bases: TGTGCCAGTAGCTCGCAGGGTTCACCCCTCCACTTT. Translation gives CASSSQGSPLHF.